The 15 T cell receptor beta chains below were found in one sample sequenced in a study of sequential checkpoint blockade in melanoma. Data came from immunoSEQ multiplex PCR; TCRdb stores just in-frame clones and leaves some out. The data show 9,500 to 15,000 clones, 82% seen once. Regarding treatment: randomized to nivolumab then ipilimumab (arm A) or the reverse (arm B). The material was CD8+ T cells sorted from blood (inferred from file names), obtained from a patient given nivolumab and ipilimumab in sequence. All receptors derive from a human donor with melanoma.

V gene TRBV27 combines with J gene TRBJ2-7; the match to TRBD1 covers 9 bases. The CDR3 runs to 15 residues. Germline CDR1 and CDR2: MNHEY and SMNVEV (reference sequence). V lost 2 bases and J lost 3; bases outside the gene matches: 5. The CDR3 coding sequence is TGTGCCAGCAGTTTACGGGGGACAGGGTACTACGAGCAGTACTTC. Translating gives CASSLRGTGYYEQYF.

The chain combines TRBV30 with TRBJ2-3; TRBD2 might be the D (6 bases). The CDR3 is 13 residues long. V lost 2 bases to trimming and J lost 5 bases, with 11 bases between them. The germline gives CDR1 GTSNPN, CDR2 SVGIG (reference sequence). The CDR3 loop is CAWSWGVGDTQYF. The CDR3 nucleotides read TGTGCCTGGAGTTGGGGGGTTGGAGATACGCAGTATTTT.

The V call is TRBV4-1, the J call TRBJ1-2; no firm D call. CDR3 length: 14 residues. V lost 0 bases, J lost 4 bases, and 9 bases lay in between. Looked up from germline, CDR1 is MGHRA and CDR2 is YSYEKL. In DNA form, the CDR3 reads TGCGCCAGCAGCCAAGATACGGGAGGCTATGGCTACACCTTC. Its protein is CASSQDTGGYGYTF.

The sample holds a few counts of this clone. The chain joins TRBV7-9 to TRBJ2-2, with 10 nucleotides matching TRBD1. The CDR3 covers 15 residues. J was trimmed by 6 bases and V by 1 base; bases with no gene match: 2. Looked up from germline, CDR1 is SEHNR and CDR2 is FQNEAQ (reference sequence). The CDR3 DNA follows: TGTGCCAGCAGCTTAGTGGGGACAGGGGCCGGGGAGCTGTTTTTT. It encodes CASSLVGTGAGELFF.

The CDR3 here is CATSDRGSTDTQYF. CDR3 bases: TGTGCCACCAGCGACAGGGGGAGCACAGATACGCAGTATTTT. This chain uses TRBV15 with TRBJ2-3; 9 bases agree with TRBD1. V lost 5 bases and J lost 0; bases outside the gene matches: 0. The CDR3 is 14 amino acids. Germline CDR1 reads LNHNV; CDR2 reads YYDKDF (reference sequence).

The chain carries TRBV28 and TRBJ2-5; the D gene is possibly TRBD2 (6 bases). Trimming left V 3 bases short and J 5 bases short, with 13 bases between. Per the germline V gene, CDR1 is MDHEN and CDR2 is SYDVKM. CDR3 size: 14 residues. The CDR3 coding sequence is TGTGCCAGCAGTTTCCGAGGGAGCGGGGAGACCCAGTACTTC. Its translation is CASSFRGSGETQYF.

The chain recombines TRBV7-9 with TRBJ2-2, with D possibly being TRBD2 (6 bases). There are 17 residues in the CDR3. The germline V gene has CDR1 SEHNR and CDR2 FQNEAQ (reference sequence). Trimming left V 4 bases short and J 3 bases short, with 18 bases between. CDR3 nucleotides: TGTGCCAGCAGCTACACCGAAACTAGCCTCTACACCGGGGAGCTGTTTTTT. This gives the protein CASSYTETSLYTGELFF.

CDR3 sequence (DNA): TGTGCCAGCAGTGAGTCGACAGGGGGCACAGATACGCAGTATTTT. Translated, it gives CASSESTGGTDTQYF. The chain couples TRBV6-4 to TRBJ2-3, with 8 bases matching TRBD1. The CDR3 spans 15 residues. Trimming cost V 3 bases and J 1 base; bases outside gene matches: 3. From germline, CDR1 is MRHNA and CDR2 SNTAGT.

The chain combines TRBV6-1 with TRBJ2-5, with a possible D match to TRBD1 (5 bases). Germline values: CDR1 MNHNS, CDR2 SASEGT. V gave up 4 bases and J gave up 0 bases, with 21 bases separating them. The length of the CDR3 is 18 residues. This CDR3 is CASSALNTGHDYQETQYF. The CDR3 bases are TGTGCCAGCAGTGCACTAAACACTGGACATGACTACCAAGAGACCCAGTACTTC.

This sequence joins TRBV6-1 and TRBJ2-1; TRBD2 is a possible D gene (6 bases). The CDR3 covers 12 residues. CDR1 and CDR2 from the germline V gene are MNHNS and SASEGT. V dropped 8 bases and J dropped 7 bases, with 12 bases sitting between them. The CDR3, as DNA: TGTGCCAGCCGGAGGGGTCTAAATGAGCAGTTCTTC. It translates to CASRRGLNEQFF.

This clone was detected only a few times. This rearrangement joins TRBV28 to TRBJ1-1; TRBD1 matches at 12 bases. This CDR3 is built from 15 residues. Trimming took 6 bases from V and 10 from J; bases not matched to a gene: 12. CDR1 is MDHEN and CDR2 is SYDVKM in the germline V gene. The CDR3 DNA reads TGTGCCAGCAGCCTGGGACAGGGGGCTTTGGTGACAGCTTTCTTT. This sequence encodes CASSLGQGALVTAFF. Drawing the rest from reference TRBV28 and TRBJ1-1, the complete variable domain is DVKVTQSSRYLVKRTGEKVFLECVQDMDHENMFWYRQDPGLGLRLIYFSYDVKMKEKGDIPEGYSVSREKKERFSLILESASTNQTSMYLCASSLGQGALVTAFFGQGTRLTVV.

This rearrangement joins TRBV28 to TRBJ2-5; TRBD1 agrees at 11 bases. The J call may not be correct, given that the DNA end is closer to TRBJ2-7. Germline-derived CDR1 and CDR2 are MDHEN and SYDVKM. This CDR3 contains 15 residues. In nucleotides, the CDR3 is TGTGCCAGCAGTAATGGACAGGGGGCGCTTAGCGAGCAGTACTTC. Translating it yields CASSNGQGALSEQYF.

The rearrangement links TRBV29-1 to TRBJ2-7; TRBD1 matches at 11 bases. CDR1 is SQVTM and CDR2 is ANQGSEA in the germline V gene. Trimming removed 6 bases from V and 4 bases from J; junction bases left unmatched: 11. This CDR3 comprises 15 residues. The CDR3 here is CSVGPGQGVLYEQYF. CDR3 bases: TGCAGCGTAGGCCCGGGACAGGGGGTTTTGTACGAGCAGTACTTC.

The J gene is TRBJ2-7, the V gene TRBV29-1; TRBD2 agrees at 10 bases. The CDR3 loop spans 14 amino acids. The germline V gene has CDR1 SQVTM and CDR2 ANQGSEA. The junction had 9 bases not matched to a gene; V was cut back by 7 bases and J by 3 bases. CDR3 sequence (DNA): TGCAGCGCCATCGGAGCGGGGGGGGGCTACGAGCAGTACTTC. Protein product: CSAIGAGGGYEQYF.

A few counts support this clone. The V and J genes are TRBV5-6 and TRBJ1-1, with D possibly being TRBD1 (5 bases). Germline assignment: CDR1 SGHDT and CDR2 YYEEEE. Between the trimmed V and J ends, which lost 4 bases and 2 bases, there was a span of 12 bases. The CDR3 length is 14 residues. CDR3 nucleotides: TGTGCCAGCAGCCAACGGGGGGGTAACACTGAAGCTTTCTTT. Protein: CASSQRGGNTEAFF. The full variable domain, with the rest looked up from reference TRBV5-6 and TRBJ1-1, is DAGVTQSPTHLIKTRGQQVTLRCSPKSGHDTVSWYQQALGQGPQFIFQYYEEEERQRGNFPDRFSGHQFPNYSSELNVNALLLGDSALYLCASSQRGGNTEAFFGQGTRLTVV.